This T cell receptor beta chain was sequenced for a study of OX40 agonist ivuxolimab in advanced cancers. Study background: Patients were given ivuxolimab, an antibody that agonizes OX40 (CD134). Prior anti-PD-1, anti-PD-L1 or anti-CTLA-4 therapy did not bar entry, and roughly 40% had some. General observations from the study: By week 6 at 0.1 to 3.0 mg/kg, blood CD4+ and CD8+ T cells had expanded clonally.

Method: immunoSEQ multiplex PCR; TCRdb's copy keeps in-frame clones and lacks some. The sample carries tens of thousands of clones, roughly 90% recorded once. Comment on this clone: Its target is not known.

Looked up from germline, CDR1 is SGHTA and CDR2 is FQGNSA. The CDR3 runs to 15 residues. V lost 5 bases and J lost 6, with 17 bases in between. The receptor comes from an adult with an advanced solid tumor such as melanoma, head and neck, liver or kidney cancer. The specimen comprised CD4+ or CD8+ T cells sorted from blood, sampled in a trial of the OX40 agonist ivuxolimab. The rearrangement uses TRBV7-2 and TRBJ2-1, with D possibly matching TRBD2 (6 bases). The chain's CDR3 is CASSVTGLRLNEQFF. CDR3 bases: TGTGCCAGCAGCGTAACGGGACTGCGGCTCAATGAGCAGTTCTTC.